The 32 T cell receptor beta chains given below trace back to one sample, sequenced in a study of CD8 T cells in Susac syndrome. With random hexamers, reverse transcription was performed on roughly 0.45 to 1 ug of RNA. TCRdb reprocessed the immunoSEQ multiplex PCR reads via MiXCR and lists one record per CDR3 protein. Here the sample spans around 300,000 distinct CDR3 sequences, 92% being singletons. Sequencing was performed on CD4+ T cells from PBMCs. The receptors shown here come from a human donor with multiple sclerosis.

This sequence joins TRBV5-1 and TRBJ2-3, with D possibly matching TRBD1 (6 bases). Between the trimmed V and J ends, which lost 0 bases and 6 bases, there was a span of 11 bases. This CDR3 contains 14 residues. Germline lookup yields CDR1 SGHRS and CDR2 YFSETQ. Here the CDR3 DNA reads TGCGCCAGCAGCTTGGACAGGGCCTCGGATACGCAGTATTTT. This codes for CASSLDRASDTQYF.

The CDR3 protein is CASSLSAGHKNTEAFF. The CDR3 DNA reads TGTGCCAGCAGCCTGTCGGCGGGACACAAGAACACTGAAGCTTTCTTT. V is TRBV3-1 and J is TRBJ1-1; D may be TRBD1 (6 bases). Germline CDR1 is LGHDT and CDR2 is YNNKEL (reference sequence). V lost 4 bases, J lost 1 base, and 16 bases lay in between. The CDR3 runs to 16 residues.

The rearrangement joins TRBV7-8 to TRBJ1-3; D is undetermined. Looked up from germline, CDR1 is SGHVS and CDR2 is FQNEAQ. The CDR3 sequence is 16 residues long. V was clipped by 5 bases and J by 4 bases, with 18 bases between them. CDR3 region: CASSRTQLFGGNTIYF. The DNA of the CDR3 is TGTGCCAGCAGCCGAACACAACTTTTCGGAGGAAACACCATATATTTT.

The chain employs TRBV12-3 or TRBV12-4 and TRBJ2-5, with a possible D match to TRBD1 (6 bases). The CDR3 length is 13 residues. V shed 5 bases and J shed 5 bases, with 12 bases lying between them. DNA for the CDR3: TGTGCCAGCAGTGGTGGTCAGGGGGAGACCCAGTACTTC. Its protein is CASSGGQGETQYF.

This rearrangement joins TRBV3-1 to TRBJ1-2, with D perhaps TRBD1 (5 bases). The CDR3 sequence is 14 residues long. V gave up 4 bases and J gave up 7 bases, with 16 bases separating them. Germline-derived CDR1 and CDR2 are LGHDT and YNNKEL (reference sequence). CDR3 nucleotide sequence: TGTGCCAGCAGCCGAGATTCCAGGGTTACTGGCTACACCTTC. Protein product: CASSRDSRVTGYTF.

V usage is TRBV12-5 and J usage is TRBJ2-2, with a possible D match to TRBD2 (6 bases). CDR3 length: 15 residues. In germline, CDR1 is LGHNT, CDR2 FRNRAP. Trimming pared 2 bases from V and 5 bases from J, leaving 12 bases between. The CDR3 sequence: CASGLLGGMTGELFF. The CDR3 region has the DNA TGTGCTAGTGGTTTGTTGGGCGGGATGACCGGGGAGCTGTTTTTT.

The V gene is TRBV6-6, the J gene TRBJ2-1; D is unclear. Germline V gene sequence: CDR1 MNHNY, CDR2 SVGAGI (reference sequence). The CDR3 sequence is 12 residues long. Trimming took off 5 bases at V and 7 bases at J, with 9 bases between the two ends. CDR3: CASSPSVNEQFF. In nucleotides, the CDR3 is TGTGCCAGCAGTCCCAGCGTGAATGAGCAGTTCTTC.

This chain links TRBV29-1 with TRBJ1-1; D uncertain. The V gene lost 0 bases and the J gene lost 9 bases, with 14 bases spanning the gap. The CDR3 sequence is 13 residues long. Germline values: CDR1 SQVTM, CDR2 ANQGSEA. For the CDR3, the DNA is TGCAGCGTTGAAGATCGGGCAGTTGGGCAAGCTTTCTTT. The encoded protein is CSVEDRAVGQAFF.

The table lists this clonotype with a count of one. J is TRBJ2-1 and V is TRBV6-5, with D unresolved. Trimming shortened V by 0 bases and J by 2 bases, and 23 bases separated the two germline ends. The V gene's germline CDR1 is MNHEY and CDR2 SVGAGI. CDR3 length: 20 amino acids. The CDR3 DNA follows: TGTGCCAGCAGTTACTCATTCATCTCTGGTCCGGGTGGTACCTACAATGAGCAGTTCTTC. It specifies CASSYSFISGPGGTYNEQFF.

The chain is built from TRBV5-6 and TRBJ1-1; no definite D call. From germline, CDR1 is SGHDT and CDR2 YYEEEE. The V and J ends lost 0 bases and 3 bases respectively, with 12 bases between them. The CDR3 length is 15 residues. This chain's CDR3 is CASSLGGSRYTEAFF. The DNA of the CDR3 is TGTGCCAGCAGCTTGGGAGGCAGCAGATACACTGAAGCTTTCTTT.

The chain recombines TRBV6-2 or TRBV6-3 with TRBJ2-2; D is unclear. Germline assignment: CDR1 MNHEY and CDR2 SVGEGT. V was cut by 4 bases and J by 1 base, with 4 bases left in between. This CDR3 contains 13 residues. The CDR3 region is CASSFMNTGELFF. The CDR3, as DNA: TGTGCCAGCAGTTTCATGAACACCGGGGAGCTGTTTTTT.

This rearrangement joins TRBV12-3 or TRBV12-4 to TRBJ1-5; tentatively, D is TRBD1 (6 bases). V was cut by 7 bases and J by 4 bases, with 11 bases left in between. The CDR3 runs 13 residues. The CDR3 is CASTLQGNQPQHF. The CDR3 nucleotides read TGTGCCAGCACCTTACAGGGTAATCAGCCCCAGCATTTT.

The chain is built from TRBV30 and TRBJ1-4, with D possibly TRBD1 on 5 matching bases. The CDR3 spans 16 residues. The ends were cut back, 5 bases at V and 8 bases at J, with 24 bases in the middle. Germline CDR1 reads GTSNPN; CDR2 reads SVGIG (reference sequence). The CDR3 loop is CAWDRNLGQGNEKLFF. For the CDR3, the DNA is TGTGCCTGGGATCGAAATTTGGGGCAGGGTAACGAAAAACTGTTTTTT.

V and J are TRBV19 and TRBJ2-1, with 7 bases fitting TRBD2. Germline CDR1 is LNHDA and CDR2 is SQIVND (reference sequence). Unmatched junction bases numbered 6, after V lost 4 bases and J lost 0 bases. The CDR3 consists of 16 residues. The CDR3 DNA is TGTGCCAGTAGTAGGCGGACGGGGGGCTCCTACAATGAGCAGTTCTTC. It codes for CASSRRTGGSYNEQFF.

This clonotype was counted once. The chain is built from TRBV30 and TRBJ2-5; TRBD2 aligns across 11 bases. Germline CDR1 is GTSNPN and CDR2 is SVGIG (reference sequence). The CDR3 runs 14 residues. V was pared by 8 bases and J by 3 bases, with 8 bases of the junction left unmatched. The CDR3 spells CAVTPGLAEETQYF. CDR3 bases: TGTGCCGTAACCCCGGGACTAGCGGAAGAGACCCAGTACTTC. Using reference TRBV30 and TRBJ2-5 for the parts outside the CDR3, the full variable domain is SQTIHQWPATLVQPVGSPLSLECTVEGTSNPNLYWYRQAAGRGLQLLFYSVGIGQISSEVPQNLSASRPQDRQFILSSKKLLLSDSGFYLCAVTPGLAEETQYFGPGTRLLVL.

The CDR3 DNA follows: TGTGCCTGGAGTGGGGGCGGGGGGCAGAACACCGGGGAGCTGTTTTTT. It specifies CAWSGGGGQNTGELFF. J is TRBJ2-2 and V is TRBV30; 8 bases agree with TRBD2. CDR1 and CDR2 from the germline V gene are GTSNPN and SVGIG (reference sequence). This CDR3 is built from 16 residues. J lost 1 base, V lost 1 base, and 5 bases had no gene match.

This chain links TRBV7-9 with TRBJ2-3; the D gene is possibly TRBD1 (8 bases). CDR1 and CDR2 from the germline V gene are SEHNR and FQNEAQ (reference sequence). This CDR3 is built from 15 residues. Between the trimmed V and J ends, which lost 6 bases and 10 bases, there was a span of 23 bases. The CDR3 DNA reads TGTGCCAGCAGGTTCCCGGGACAGGCCGGACTAGCGCAGTATTTT. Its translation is CASRFPGQAGLAQYF.

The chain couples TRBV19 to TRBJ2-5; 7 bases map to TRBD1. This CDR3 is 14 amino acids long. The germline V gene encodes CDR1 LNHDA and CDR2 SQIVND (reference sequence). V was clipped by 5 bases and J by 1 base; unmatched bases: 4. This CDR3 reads CASSPRDSQETQYF. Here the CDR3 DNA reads TGTGCCAGTAGTCCCCGGGACAGCCAAGAGACCCAGTACTTC.

This CDR3 is CASSSPGQGVLGANVLTF. The CDR3 coding sequence is TGTGCCAGCAGCTCGCCGGGACAGGGGGTTCTTGGGGCCAACGTCCTGACTTTC. The chain is built from TRBV5-6 and TRBJ2-6, with 11 positions matching TRBD1. CDR1 and CDR2 (germline): SGHDT, YYEEEE. The CDR3 is 18 residues long. V was clipped by 3 bases and J by 3 bases; unmatched bases: 8.

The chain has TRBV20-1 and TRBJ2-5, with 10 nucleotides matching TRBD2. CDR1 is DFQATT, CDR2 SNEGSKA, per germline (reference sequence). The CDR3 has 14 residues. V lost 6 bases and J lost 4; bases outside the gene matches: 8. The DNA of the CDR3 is TGCAGTGCGGCCAGCGGGAGGGCCGTAGAGACCCAGTACTTC. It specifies CSAASGRAVETQYF.

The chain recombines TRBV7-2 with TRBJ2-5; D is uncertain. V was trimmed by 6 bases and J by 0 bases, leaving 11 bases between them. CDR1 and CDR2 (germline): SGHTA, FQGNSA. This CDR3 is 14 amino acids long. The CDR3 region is CASSLTGYQETQYF. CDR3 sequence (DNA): TGTGCCAGCAGTCTCACCGGATACCAAGAGACCCAGTACTTC.

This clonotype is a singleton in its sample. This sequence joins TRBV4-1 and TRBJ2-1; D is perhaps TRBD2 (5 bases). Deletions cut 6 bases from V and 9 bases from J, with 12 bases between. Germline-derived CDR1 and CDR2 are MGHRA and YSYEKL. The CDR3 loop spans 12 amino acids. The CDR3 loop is CASSLLAGEQFF. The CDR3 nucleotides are TGCGCCAGCAGTCTCTTGGCGGGTGAGCAGTTCTTC.

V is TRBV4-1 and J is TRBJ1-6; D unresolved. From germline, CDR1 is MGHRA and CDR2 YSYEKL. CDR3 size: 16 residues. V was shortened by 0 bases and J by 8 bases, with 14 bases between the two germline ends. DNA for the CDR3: TGCGCCAGCAGCCAAGATTCCGGACTGATCTATTCACCCCTCCACTTT. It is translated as CASSQDSGLIYSPLHF.

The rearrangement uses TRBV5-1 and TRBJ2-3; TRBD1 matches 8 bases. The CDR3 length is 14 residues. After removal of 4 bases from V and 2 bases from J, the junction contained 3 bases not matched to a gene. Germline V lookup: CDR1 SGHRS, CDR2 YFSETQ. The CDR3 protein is CASSPDRVTDTQYF. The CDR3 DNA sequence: TGCGCCAGCAGCCCGGACAGGGTCACAGATACGCAGTATTTT.

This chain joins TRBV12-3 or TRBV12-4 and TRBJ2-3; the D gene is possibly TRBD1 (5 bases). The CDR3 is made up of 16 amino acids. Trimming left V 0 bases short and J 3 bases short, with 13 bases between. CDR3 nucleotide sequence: TGTGCCAGCAGTTTAGCGCCAGGGATGAGTACAGATACGCAGTATTTT. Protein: CASSLAPGMSTDTQYF.

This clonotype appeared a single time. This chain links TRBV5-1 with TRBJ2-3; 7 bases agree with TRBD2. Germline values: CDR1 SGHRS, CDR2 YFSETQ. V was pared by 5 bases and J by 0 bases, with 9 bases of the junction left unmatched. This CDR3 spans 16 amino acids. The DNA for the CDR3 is TGCGCCAGCAGACTTGGTCTAGCGGACAGCACAGATACGCAGTATTTT. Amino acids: CASRLGLADSTDTQYF.

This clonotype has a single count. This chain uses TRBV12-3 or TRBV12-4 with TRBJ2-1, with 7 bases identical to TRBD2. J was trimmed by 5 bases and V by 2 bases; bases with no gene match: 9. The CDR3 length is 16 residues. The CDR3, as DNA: TGTGCCAGCAGTTTAAGAGCAGGGCGGGGGAACAATGAGCAGTTCTTC. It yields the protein CASSLRAGRGNNEQFF.

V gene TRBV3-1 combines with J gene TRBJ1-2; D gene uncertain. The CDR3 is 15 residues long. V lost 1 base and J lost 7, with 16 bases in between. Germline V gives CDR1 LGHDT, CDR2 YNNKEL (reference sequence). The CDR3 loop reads CASSQGSGSPGGYTF. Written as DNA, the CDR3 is TGTGCCAGCAGCCAAGGGTCAGGCTCCCCTGGTGGCTACACCTTC.

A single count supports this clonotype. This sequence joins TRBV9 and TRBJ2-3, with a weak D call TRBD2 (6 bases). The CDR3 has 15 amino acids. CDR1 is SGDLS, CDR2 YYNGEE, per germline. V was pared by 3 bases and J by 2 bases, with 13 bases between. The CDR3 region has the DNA TGTGCCAGCAGCGCGGGAGCGGTACCCACAGATACGCAGTATTTT. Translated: CASSAGAVPTDTQYF.

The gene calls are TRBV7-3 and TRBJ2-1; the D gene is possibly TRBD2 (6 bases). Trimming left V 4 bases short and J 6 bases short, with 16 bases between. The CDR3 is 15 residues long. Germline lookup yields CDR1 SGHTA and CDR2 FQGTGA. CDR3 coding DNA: TGTGCCAGCAGCTCCGTTCCCCAGGGAGGCAATGAGCAGTTCTTC. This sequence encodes CASSSVPQGGNEQFF.

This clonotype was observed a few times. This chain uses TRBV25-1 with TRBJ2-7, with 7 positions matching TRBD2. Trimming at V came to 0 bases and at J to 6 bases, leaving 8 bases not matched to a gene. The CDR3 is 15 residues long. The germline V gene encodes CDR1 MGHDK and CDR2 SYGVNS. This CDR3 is CASSEYGSGTAEQYF. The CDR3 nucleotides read TGTGCCAGCAGTGAATACGGCAGCGGGACCGCCGAGCAGTACTTC.

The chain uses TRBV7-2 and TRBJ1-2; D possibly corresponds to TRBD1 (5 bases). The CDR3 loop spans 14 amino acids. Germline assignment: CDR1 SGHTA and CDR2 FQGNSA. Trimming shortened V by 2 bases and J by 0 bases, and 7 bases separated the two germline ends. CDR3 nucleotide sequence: TGTGCCAGCAGCTTACGGACACCTAACTATGGCTACACCTTC. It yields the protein CASSLRTPNYGYTF.